Listed here are 30 T cell receptor beta chains from one sample, sequenced in a study of post-analysis software for immune sequencing data. Study results and caveats: Included in a set of a few TRBV segments more frequent in patients than controls were TRBV5-6, TRBV5-1 and TRBV20-1.

Which antigens these TCRs recognize remains unknown. Prepared TCR beta cDNA libraries contained unique molecular identifiers. MiXCR, applied by TCRdb to the PCR reads, yields one record per CDR3 protein. This table has around 700,000 distinct CDR3 sequences, around 60% appearing once. The sample consisted of blood. These receptors were obtained from a girl aged 2 to 10 with multiple sclerosis.

J is TRBJ2-1 and V is TRBV6-5, with 12 bases that match TRBD1. The CDR3 contains 16 residues. Germline CDR1 and CDR2: MNHEY and SVGAGI. Germline trimming cut 6 bases from V and 6 bases from J; bases unmatched to any gene: 9. This chain's CDR3 is CASRRPRDRGPNEQFF. CDR3 DNA: TGTGCCAGCAGACGACCCCGGGACAGGGGGCCCAATGAGCAGTTCTTC.

This clonotype was counted between two and nine times. The chain employs TRBV12-3 or TRBV12-4 and TRBJ2-7, with 9 bases lining up with TRBD1. This CDR3 contains 14 residues. The V gene end was trimmed by 8 bases and the J gene end by 5 bases; junction bases not matched to a gene: 10. CDR3 protein: CASRLRDRANEQYF. As DNA, the CDR3 is TGTGCCAGCCGCCTCCGGGACAGGGCCAACGAGCAGTACTTC.

This chain joins TRBV9 and TRBJ2-3; the D gene could be TRBD1 or TRBD2 (5 bases each). Germline V gives CDR1 SGDLS, CDR2 YYNGEE. The CDR3 loop spans 15 amino acids. Trimming stripped 4 bases from V and 5 bases from J, with 17 bases between. The CDR3 loop is CASSPEGRARDTQYF. The DNA of the CDR3 is TGTGCCAGCAGCCCAGAGGGCAGGGCCAGAGATACGCAGTATTTT.

This clonotype was picked up a small number of times. The V and J genes are TRBV7-2 and TRBJ2-7; 9 positions match TRBD2. The CDR3 runs 16 residues. V shed 6 bases and J 2 bases; nucleotides not matched to a gene: 11. Germline assignment: CDR1 SGHTA and CDR2 FQGNSA. Here the CDR3 DNA reads TGTGCCAGCAGTTCCCGTTTTAGCGGGAGCCCCTACGAGCAGTACTTC. Translated, it gives CASSSRFSGSPYEQYF.

The gene calls are TRBV7-2 and TRBJ1-2; 7 bases map to TRBD1. J lost 6 bases, V lost 5 bases, and 12 bases had no gene match. Germline loops: CDR1 SGHTA, CDR2 FQGNSA. The CDR3 has 15 amino acids. CDR3 bases: TGTGCCAGCAGCACTCGACGGACAGGCGAGGATGGCTACACCTTC. Its protein product is CASSTRRTGEDGYTF. Together with reference TRBV7-2 and TRBJ1-2, the CDR3 gives the full variable domain: GAGVSQSPSNKVTEKGKDVELRCDPISGHTALYWYRQSLGQGLEFLIYFQGNSAPDKSGLPSDRFSAERTGGSVSTLTIQRTQQEDSAVYLCASSTRRTGEDGYTFGSGTRLTVV.

V usage is TRBV7-9 and J usage is TRBJ2-5; no reliable D call. Germline lookup yields CDR1 SEHNR and CDR2 FQNEAQ (reference sequence). The CDR3 is made up of 15 amino acids. Between the trimmed V and J ends, which lost 5 bases and 0 bases, there was a span of 13 bases. The CDR3 region has the DNA TGTGCCAGCAGCCTCGTCCAACTAAACCAAGAGACCCAGTACTTC. It specifies CASSLVQLNQETQYF.

The sample holds a few counts of this clonotype. This chain joins TRBV4-1 and TRBJ1-5, with D tentatively TRBD1 (6 bases). The V end lost 3 bases, the J end lost 2 bases, and 11 bases lay between the germline ends. Germline CDR1 reads MGHRA; CDR2 reads YSYEKL. CDR3 length: 15 residues. The DNA of the CDR3 is TGCGCCAGCAGCCAGGTTAGGGGGGGCAATCAGCCCCAGCATTTT. Residues: CASSQVRGGNQPQHF.

The chain uses TRBV29-1 and TRBJ1-1; D unclear. The CDR3 has 13 residues. The V end was cut by 6 bases, the J end by 0 bases, with 11 bases between. Germline-derived CDR1 and CDR2 are SQVTM and ANQGSEA. CDR3 loop: CSVGRVMNTEAFF. The CDR3, as DNA: TGCAGCGTGGGCCGGGTTATGAACACTGAAGCTTTCTTT.

This chain uses TRBV11-3 with TRBJ2-4, with 8 bases that match TRBD1. Germline V gene data show CDR1 as SGHNT and CDR2 as YENEEA. V lost 4 bases to trimming and J lost 3 bases; unmatched junction nucleotides: 5. CDR3 length equals 15 residues. The CDR3 DNA is TGTGCCAGCAGCTCGCCACAGGGGGTCAAAAACATTCAGTACTTC. Translated: CASSSPQGVKNIQYF.

In this sample, this clonotype turned up a few times. The chain carries TRBV6-1 and TRBJ1-2; no definite D call. The V gene lost 3 bases and the J gene lost 8 bases, with 13 bases spanning the gap. CDR3 length equals 13 residues. Germline CDR1 MNHNS, CDR2 SASEGT. CDR3: CASSDRWKEGYTF. DNA for the CDR3: TGTGCCAGCAGTGACAGGTGGAAGGAGGGCTACACCTTC.

The chain couples TRBV6-5 to TRBJ2-5; 7 nucleotides match TRBD1. The CDR3 runs 15 residues. Unmatched junction bases numbered 9, after V lost 6 bases and J lost 2 bases. Germline CDR1 reads MNHEY; CDR2 reads SVGAGI. The CDR3 DNA reads TGTGCCAGCAGCGTCCAAGACAGGGCTCAAGAGACCCAGTACTTC. Its translation: CASSVQDRAQETQYF.

V is TRBV29-1 and J is TRBJ2-1; a weak D match, TRBD2 (6 bases). Near its end, the DNA agrees better with TRBJ2-7, so the J call may be wrong. Germline V gene lookup returns CDR1 SQVTM and CDR2 ANQGSEA. The CDR3 loop spans 13 amino acids. The CDR3 here is CSGGDSYYNEQYF. CDR3 nucleotide sequence: TGCAGCGGGGGGGACTCCTACTACAATGAGCAGTACTTC.

This chain links TRBV14 with TRBJ2-3; 7 bases are shared with TRBD2. The junction had 9 bases not matched to a gene; V was cut back by 6 bases and J by 3 bases. The CDR3 contains 15 residues. In germline, CDR1 is SGHDN, CDR2 FVKESK. Written as DNA, the CDR3 is TGTGCCAGCAGGAAATCCGGGGGGATTACAGATACGCAGTATTTT. As protein: CASRKSGGITDTQYF.

This clonotype was recorded a few times. The V and J genes are TRBV29-1 and TRBJ2-1, with 7 positions matching TRBD2. The CDR3 totals 11 residues. Germline V gene data show CDR1 as SQVTM and CDR2 as ANQGSEA. The V gene end was trimmed by 8 bases and the J gene end by 10 bases; junction bases not matched to a gene: 8. The CDR3 bases are TGCAGCCTCCGGGGGGTAGGCGAGCAGTTCTTC. Its protein product is CSLRGVGEQFF.

This chain joins TRBV7-9 and TRBJ1-1; D unclear. Between the trimmed V and J ends, which lost 5 bases and 1 base, there was a span of 2 bases. The V gene's germline CDR1 is SEHNR and CDR2 FQNEAQ (reference sequence). The CDR3 runs 11 residues. The CDR3 bases are TGTGCCAGCAGCCAGAACACTGAAGCTTTCTTT. Residues: CASSQNTEAFF.

This rearrangement joins TRBV20-1 to TRBJ2-3, with a possible D match to TRBD1 (5 bases). The ends were cut back, 2 bases at V and 2 bases at J, with 17 bases in the middle. CDR1 is DFQATT and CDR2 is SNEGSKA in the germline V gene (reference sequence). This CDR3 has 16 amino acids. The chain's CDR3 is CSARSERWGDTDTQYF. The DNA for the CDR3 is TGCAGTGCTAGAAGCGAGAGATGGGGCGACACAGATACGCAGTATTTT.

The gene calls are TRBV5-5 and TRBJ1-2; 8 bases are a match to TRBD1. Germline V gives CDR1 SGHKS, CDR2 YYEKEE (reference sequence). V gave up 3 bases and J gave up 4 bases; unmatched junction bases: 8. The CDR3 covers 15 residues. The CDR3, as DNA: TGTGCCAGCAGCTGGAGGGGGACAGGTTCCTATGGCTACACCTTC. This sequence encodes CASSWRGTGSYGYTF.

V and J are TRBV25-1 and TRBJ1-5; D not resolved. V gave up 3 bases and J gave up 0 bases, with 15 bases separating them. The CDR3 is 17 amino acids. Germline CDR1 and CDR2: MGHDK and SYGVNS. The CDR3: CASSDSGPFNSNQPQHF. The DNA of the CDR3 is TGTGCCAGCAGTGACAGTGGCCCCTTCAATAGCAATCAGCCCCAGCATTTT.

The rearrangement uses TRBV6-6 and TRBJ1-6; D unclear. From germline, CDR1 is MNHNY and CDR2 SVGAGI (reference sequence). CDR3 length: 16 residues. V lost 6 bases to trimming and J lost 9 bases, with 21 bases between them. In nucleotides, the CDR3 is TGTGCCAGCAGCCGCGCCGGGCCAGGTCACGGTTCACCCCTCCACTTT. It encodes CASSRAGPGHGSPLHF.

The chain links TRBV7-9 to TRBJ2-1, with TRBD1 as a possible D gene (5 bases). The CDR3 loop spans 17 amino acids. Germline V gene sequence: CDR1 SEHNR, CDR2 FQNEAQ (reference sequence). With 5 bases removed from V and 0 bases from J, the gap between germline ends came to 17 bases. The CDR3 spells CASSERSRVSSYNEQFF. The CDR3, as DNA: TGTGCCAGCAGCGAACGATCCAGGGTAAGCTCCTACAATGAGCAGTTCTTC.

The V call is TRBV20-1, the J call TRBJ2-1, with 13 bases identical to TRBD2. Losses at the gene ends were 2 bases for V and 8 bases for J; bases not matched to a gene: 9. Germline V gene sequence: CDR1 DFQATT, CDR2 SNEGSKA (reference sequence). The CDR3 sequence is 16 residues long. The CDR3 nucleotides read TGCAGTGCTAGACCCCGGACTAGCGGGAGTACCTATGAGCAGTTCTTC. This codes for CSARPRTSGSTYEQFF.

The CDR3 DNA follows: TGCGCCAGCAGCACGCTTCAAGCGGCCGGGGAGCAGTACTTC. Translation gives CASSTLQAAGEQYF. This chain uses TRBV5-1 with TRBJ2-5; a weak D match, TRBD2 (5 bases). The CDR3 runs to 14 residues. Germline-derived CDR1 and CDR2 are SGHRS and YFSETQ. Trimming left V 4 bases short and J 11 bases short, with 21 bases between.

The chain couples TRBV20-1 to TRBJ2-5; no clear D. The J call may be mistaken, given a closer DNA end match to TRBJ2-7. The CDR3 length is 15 residues. Germline CDR1 DFQATT, CDR2 SNEGSKA (reference sequence). The CDR3 protein is CSARDSSRSTYEQYF. The CDR3 nucleotides are TGCAGTGCTAGAGATAGTAGTAGGTCAACCTACGAGCAGTACTTC.

The CDR3 nucleotides read TGCAGTGCTAGTGAGGGAGGCGGGACCAGGGCGGCCTACGAGCAGTACTTC. It encodes CSASEGGGTRAAYEQYF. This chain joins TRBV20-1 and TRBJ2-7; D is perhaps TRBD2 (6 bases). The CDR3 consists of 17 residues. Trimming stripped 3 bases from V and 2 bases from J, with 23 bases between. Germline lookup yields CDR1 DFQATT and CDR2 SNEGSKA (reference sequence).

This clonotype showed up just once. V and J are TRBV4-3 and TRBJ1-4; D uncertain. Germline lookup yields CDR1 LGHNA and CDR2 YSLEER. Trimming removed 0 bases from V and 2 bases from J, with 13 bases in between. The CDR3 consists of 17 residues. CDR3 sequence: CASSQDVWVRTNEKLFF. For the CDR3, the DNA is TGCGCCAGCAGCCAAGATGTGTGGGTGCGCACTAATGAAAAACTGTTTTTT.

The gene calls are TRBV7-2 and TRBJ1-2; D perhaps matches TRBD1 (6 bases). The CDR3 runs 14 residues. The V and J ends lost 7 bases and 4 bases respectively, with 16 bases between them. CDR1 SGHTA and CDR2 FQGNSA come from the germline V gene. In DNA form, the CDR3 reads TGTGCCAGCACCACCCAGGGGAGCGGCTATGGCTACACCTTC. It specifies CASTTQGSGYGYTF. The full variable domain, rest sourced from reference TRBV7-2 and TRBJ1-2, is GAGVSQSPSNKVTEKGKDVELRCDPISGHTALYWYRQSLGQGLEFLIYFQGNSAPDKSGLPSDRFSAERTGGSVSTLTIQRTQQEDSAVYLCASTTQGSGYGYTFGSGTRLTVV.

The chain is built from TRBV10-3 and TRBJ1-2; D may be TRBD1 (5 bases). This CDR3 is 14 amino acids long. Germline V CDR1 and CDR2: ENHRY, SYGVKD. Between the trimmed V and J ends, which lost 10 bases and 3 bases, there was a span of 18 bases. The CDR3 protein is CATVSEVGDYGYTF. The CDR3 nucleotides read TGTGCCACCGTCTCTGAGGTAGGGGACTATGGCTACACCTTC.

In its sample, this clonotype was seen a few times. The rearrangement links TRBV20-1 to TRBJ2-1, with D perhaps TRBD2 (5 bases). The germline gives CDR1 DFQATT, CDR2 SNEGSKA (reference sequence). The CDR3 length is 13 residues. The V end was cut by 4 bases, the J end by 0 bases, with 7 bases between. The CDR3 reads CSATRDSYNEQFF. The CDR3 region has the DNA TGCAGTGCTACCCGGGACTCCTACAATGAGCAGTTCTTC.

This clonotype came up a few times. V and J are TRBV5-1 and TRBJ2-1; possible D gene TRBD1, 5 bases. In germline, CDR1 is SGHRS, CDR2 YFSETQ. Trimming shortened V by 4 bases and J by 0 bases, and 11 bases separated the two germline ends. CDR3 length: 15 amino acids. CDR3 loop: CASSPPTDSYNEQFF. CDR3 sequence (DNA): TGCGCCAGCAGCCCCCCGACAGACTCCTACAATGAGCAGTTCTTC.

This chain's CDR3 is CSARETGTGGHNEQFF. In DNA, the CDR3 is TGCAGTGCTAGAGAAACCGGGACAGGGGGTCACAATGAGCAGTTCTTC. V gene TRBV20-1 combines with J gene TRBJ2-1; 11 positions match TRBD1. V gave up 0 bases and J gave up 5 bases; unmatched junction bases: 6. The CDR3 is 16 residues long. CDR1 is DFQATT and CDR2 is SNEGSKA in the germline V gene (reference sequence).